One and the same sample provided the 13 T cell receptor beta chains below, sequenced in a study of blood T cell repertoires in COVID-19. Only in-frame clones appear in the TCRdb table, and some are missing; sequencing was by immunoSEQ multiplex PCR. Here the sample spans about 220,000 clones, 88% being singletons. Sequenced input: peripheral blood. All receptors come from a middle-aged man with acute or convalescent COVID-19.

The chain recombines TRBV19 with TRBJ1-5, with a possible D match to TRBD1 (5 bases). The length of the CDR3 is 16 residues. Germline loops: CDR1 LNHDA, CDR2 SQIVND (reference sequence). The ends were cut back, 6 bases at V and 0 bases at J, with 15 bases in the middle. CDR3 DNA sequence: TGTGCCAGTAGCCTCAGGGCCCGGTATAGCAATCAGCCCCAGCATTTT. Translated: CASSLRARYSNQPQHF.

The rearrangement joins TRBV15 to TRBJ1-2; perhaps TRBD1 as D (5 bases). The CDR3 extends over 13 amino acids. Trimming took off 3 bases at V and 6 bases at J, with 11 bases between the two ends. The V gene's germline CDR1 is LNHNV and CDR2 YYDKDF (reference sequence). CDR3 coding DNA: TGTGCCACCAGCAGGAGGAAAGGGGATGGCTACACCTTC. As protein: CATSRRKGDGYTF.

This chain uses TRBV13 with TRBJ1-2; 7 bases agree with TRBD1. Germline V gene lookup returns CDR1 PRHDT and CDR2 FYEKMQ (reference sequence). The CDR3 is made up of 15 amino acids. With 5 bases clipped from V and 4 bases from J, the junction kept 10 bases outside the gene matches. The CDR3 reads CASSHGSGGTYGYTF. The CDR3 coding sequence is TGTGCCAGCAGCCACGGATCAGGGGGTACCTATGGCTACACCTTC.

V and J are TRBV15 and TRBJ1-2, with D unclear. There are 13 residues in the CDR3. The germline gives CDR1 LNHNV, CDR2 YYDKDF (reference sequence). Trimming pared 4 bases from V and 5 bases from J, leaving 11 bases between. CDR3 bases: TGTGCCACCAGCACCGGGGAGCTGTATGGCTACACCTTC. This translates into CATSTGELYGYTF.

The CDR3 is CASSIGVAGDGGETQYF. CDR3 in DNA: TGTGCCAGTAGTATAGGGGTAGCGGGAGATGGAGGAGAGACCCAGTACTTC. The chain carries TRBV19 and TRBJ2-5; 9 bases are a match to TRBD2. From germline, CDR1 is LNHDA and CDR2 SQIVND (reference sequence). The trim removed 1 base at V and 4 bases at J, leaving 10 bases unmatched. This CDR3 comprises 17 residues.

The chain has TRBV6-2 or TRBV6-3 and TRBJ2-3; possibly TRBD2 for D (6 bases). V dropped 4 bases and J dropped 8 bases, with 13 bases sitting between them. This CDR3 spans 13 amino acids. Germline V gives CDR1 MNHEY, CDR2 SVGEGT. This chain's CDR3 is CASSLGGQGTQYF. Written as DNA, the CDR3 is TGTGCCAGCAGTTTGGGAGGTCAGGGTACGCAGTATTTT.

V and J are TRBV27 and TRBJ2-7; D unclear. Germline-derived CDR1 and CDR2 are MNHEY and SMNVEV (reference sequence). V lost 2 bases and J lost 6, with 11 bases in between. CDR3 length equals 13 residues. The CDR3 nucleotides read TGTGCCAGCAGTTTAACGTGGGCGAGCGAGCAGTACTTC. Its protein is CASSLTWASEQYF.

V and J are TRBV11-2 and TRBJ2-2; D gene uncertain. The CDR3 sequence is 15 residues long. The germline V gene has CDR1 SGHAT and CDR2 FQNNGV. Trimming removed 1 base from V and 0 bases from J, with 6 bases in between. The CDR3 reads CASSLVAPNTGELFF. The CDR3 DNA reads as TGTGCCAGCAGCTTAGTAGCCCCGAACACCGGGGAGCTGTTTTTT.

This clone was detected once. The genes are TRBV6-2 or TRBV6-3 and TRBJ1-2; the D gene is possibly TRBD1 (5 bases). Germline V CDR1 and CDR2: MNHEY, SVGEGT. The CDR3 is 15 residues long. V gave up 3 bases and J gave up 7 bases, with 18 bases separating them. The CDR3 protein is CASSYQGPSVGGYTF. The CDR3 DNA sequence: TGTGCCAGCAGTTATCAGGGCCCCTCAGTGGGTGGCTACACCTTC.

This clone was seen a single time. The gene calls are TRBV11-3 and TRBJ1-1; 7 bases are a match to TRBD1. The CDR3 has 15 amino acids. V dropped 1 base and J dropped 6; count of bases not matched to a gene: 8. Looked up from germline, CDR1 is SGHNT and CDR2 is YENEEA. CDR3 nucleotides: TGTGCCAGCAGCTTAGCCAAGACAGGGTCCGCTGAAGCTTTCTTT. This gives the protein CASSLAKTGSAEAFF.

CDR3 nucleotide sequence: TGTGCCAGCAGCCAAGTCGCCGGGACAGGGGTTTACAATGAGCAGTTCTTC. Amino acids: CASSQVAGTGVYNEQFF. This rearrangement joins TRBV4-2 to TRBJ2-1; TRBD1 matches at 10 bases. Germline V gene lookup returns CDR1 LGHNA and CDR2 YNFKEQ. V trimming: 1 base; J trimming: 4 bases; junction bases outside the gene matches: 7. CDR3 length: 17 amino acids.

This chain connects TRBV30 to TRBJ2-7; 9 bases fit TRBD1. The CDR3 runs 13 residues. Germline loops: CDR1 GTSNPN, CDR2 SVGIG (reference sequence). After removal of 2 bases from V and 10 bases from J, the junction contained 9 bases not matched to a gene. CDR3 region: CAWSYTGGAVQYF. The CDR3 region has the DNA TGTGCCTGGAGTTATACAGGGGGCGCGGTACAGTACTTC.

The chain combines TRBV5-4 with TRBJ2-3; TRBD1 is a possible D gene (6 bases). CDR1 is SGHNT and CDR2 is YYREEE in the germline V gene (reference sequence). Trimming shortened V by 6 bases and J by 2 bases, and 16 bases separated the two germline ends. This CDR3 is 15 amino acids long. The CDR3 protein is CASTQEQGLTDTQYF. The DNA of the CDR3 is TGTGCCAGCACCCAGGAACAGGGCCTCACAGATACGCAGTATTTT.